This TCR beta chain was documented in a study of blood T cell repertoires in COVID-19. Authors' data handling: Estimation of nucleated cell counts relied on the amplification of reference gene primers. The protocol was immunoSEQ multiplex PCR, while the TCRdb copy is restricted to in-frame clones and leaves out a portion. V and J calls and clone size are those listed in that table; D and trimming were worked out from the DNA. The table shows 100,000 to 130,000 clones, with over 80% occurring only once. The germline gives CDR1 LGHDT, CDR2 YNNKEL (reference sequence). Trimming stripped 1 base from V and 4 bases from J, with 19 bases between. CDR3 length: 17 residues.

The chain joins TRBV3-1 (or the pseudogene TRBV3-2) to TRBJ1-2, with TRBD1 as a possible D gene (5 bases). The receptor was isolated from a woman in her 70s with acute or convalescent COVID-19. Sequencing was done on a sample of peripheral blood. The CDR3 is CASSQGWALGGGYGYTF. The CDR3 bases are TGTGCCAGCAGCCAAGGTTGGGCCCTGGGGGGGGGCTATGGCTACACCTTC.